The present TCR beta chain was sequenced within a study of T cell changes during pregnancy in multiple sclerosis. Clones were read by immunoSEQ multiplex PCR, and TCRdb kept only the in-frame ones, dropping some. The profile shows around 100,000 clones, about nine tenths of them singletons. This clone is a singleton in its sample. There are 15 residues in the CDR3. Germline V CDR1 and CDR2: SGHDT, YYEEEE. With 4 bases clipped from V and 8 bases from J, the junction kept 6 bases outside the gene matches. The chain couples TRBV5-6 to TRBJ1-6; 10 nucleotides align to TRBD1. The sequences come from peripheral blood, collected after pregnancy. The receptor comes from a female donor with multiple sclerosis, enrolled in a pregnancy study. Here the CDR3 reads CASSGAGTGDSPLHF. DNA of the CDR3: TGTGCCAGCAGCGGAGCCGGGACAGGGGATTCACCCCTCCACTTT.